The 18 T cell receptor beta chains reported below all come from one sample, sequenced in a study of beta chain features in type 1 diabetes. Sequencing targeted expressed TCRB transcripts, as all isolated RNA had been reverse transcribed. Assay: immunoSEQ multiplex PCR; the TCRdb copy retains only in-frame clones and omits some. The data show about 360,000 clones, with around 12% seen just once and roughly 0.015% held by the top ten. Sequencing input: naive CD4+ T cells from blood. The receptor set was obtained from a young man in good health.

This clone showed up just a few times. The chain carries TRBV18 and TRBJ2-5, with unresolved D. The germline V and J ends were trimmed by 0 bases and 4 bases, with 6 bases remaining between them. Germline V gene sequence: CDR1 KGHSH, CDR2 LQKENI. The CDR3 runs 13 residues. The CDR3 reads CASSPPNRETQYF. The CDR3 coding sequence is TGTGCCAGCTCACCACCTAATCGAGAGACCCAGTACTTC.

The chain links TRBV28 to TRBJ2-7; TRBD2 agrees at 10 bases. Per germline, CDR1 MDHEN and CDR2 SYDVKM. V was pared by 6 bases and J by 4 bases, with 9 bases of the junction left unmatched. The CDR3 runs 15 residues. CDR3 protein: CASSWTSGDLYEQYF. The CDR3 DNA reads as TGTGCCAGCAGCTGGACTAGCGGAGACCTTTACGAGCAGTACTTC.

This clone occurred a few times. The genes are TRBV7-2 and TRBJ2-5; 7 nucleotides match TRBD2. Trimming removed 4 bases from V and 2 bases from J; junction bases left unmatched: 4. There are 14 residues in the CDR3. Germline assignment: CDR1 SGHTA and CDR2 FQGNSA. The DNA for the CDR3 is TGTGCCAGCAGCTCCAGCGGGATACAAGAGACCCAGTACTTC. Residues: CASSSSGIQETQYF.

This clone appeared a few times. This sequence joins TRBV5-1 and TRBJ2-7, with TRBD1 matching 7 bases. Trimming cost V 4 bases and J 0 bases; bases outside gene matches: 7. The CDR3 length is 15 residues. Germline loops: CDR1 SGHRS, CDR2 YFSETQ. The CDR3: CASSPTRGFSYEQYF. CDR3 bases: TGCGCCAGCAGCCCAACCAGGGGGTTCTCCTACGAGCAGTACTTC.

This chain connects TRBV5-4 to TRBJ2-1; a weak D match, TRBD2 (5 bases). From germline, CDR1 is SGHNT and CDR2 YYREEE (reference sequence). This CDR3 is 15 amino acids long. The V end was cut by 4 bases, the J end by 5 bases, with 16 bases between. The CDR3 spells CASSQEGSRHNEQFF. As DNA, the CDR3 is TGTGCCAGCAGCCAAGAAGGGAGCCGGCACAATGAGCAGTTCTTC.

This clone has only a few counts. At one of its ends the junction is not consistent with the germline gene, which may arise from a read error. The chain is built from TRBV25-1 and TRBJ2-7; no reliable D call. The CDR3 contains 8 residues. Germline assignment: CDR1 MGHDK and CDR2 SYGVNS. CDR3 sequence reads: CASTPLHF. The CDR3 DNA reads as TGTGCCAGCACCCCCCTCCACTTC.

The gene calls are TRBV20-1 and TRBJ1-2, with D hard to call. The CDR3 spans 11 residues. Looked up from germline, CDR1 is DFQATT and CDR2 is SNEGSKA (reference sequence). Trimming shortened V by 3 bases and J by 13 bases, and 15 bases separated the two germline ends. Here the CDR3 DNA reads TGCAGTGCTAGTCGTTTGGGTTCGGGCACCTTC. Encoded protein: CSASRLGSGTF.

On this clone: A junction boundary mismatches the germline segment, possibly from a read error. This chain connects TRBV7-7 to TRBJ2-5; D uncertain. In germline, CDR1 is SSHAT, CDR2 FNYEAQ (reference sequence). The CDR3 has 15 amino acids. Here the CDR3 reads CASSRGGESQETQYF. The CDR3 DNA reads TGTGCTAGCAGCCGCGGTGGAGAGTCACAAGAGACCCAGTACTTC.

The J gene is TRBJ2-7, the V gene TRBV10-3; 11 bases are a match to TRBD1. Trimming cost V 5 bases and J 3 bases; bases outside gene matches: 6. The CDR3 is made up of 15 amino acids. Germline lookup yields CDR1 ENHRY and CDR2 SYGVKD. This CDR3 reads CAISPSGTGGYEQYF. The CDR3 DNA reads TGTGCCATCAGTCCCTCGGGGACAGGGGGCTACGAGCAGTACTTC.

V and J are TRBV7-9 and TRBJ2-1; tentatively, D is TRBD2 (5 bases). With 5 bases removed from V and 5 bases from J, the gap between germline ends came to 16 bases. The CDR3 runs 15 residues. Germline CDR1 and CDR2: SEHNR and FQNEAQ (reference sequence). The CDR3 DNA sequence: TGTGCCAGCAGCCTAGTGCGACTAAAGAACAATGAGCAGTTCTTC. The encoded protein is CASSLVRLKNNEQFF.

In DNA form, the CDR3 reads TGTGCCATCAGCGGGACAGGGGATGTCAATGAGCAGTTCTTC. Translated: CAISGTGDVNEQFF. V usage is TRBV10-3 and J usage is TRBJ2-1; 10 bases are shared with TRBD1. The CDR3 length is 14 residues. Germline V gene sequence: CDR1 ENHRY, CDR2 SYGVKD. Trimming cost V 6 bases and J 6 bases; bases outside gene matches: 5.

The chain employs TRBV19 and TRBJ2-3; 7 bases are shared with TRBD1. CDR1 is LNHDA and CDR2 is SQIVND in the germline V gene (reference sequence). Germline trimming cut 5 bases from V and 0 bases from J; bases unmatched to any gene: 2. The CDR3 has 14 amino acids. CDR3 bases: TGTGCCAGTAGTTCGGACAGGAGCACAGATACGCAGTATTTT. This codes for CASSSDRSTDTQYF.

The CDR3 here is CAWSVQGANTIYF. The CDR3 DNA reads as TGTGCCTGGAGTGTACAAGGGGCAAACACCATATATTTT. The chain links TRBV30 to TRBJ1-3; weak D call: TRBD1 (5 bases). Trimming removed 0 bases from V and 6 bases from J, with 9 bases in between. This CDR3 is built from 13 residues. Germline V CDR1 and CDR2: GTSNPN, SVGIG (reference sequence).

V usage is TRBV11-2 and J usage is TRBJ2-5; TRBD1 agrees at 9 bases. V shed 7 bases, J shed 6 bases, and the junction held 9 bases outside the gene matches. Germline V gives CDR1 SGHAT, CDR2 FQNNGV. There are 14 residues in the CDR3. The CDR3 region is CASTSRTGVKTQYF. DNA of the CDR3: TGTGCCAGCACCTCTCGGACAGGGGTGAAGACCCAGTACTTC.

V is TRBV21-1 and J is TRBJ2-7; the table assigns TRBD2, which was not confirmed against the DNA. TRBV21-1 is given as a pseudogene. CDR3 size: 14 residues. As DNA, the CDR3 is TGTCCTCAACACGGGGGTCGGGCGCACTACGAGCAGTACTTC. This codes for CPQHGGRAHYEQYF.

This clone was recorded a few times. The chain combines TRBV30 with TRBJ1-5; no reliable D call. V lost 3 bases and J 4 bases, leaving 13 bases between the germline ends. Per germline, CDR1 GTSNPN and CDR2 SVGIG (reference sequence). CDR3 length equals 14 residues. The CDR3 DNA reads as TGTGCCTGGAGCCCCGGACCGGGGAATCAGCCCCAGCATTTT. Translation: CAWSPGPGNQPQHF.

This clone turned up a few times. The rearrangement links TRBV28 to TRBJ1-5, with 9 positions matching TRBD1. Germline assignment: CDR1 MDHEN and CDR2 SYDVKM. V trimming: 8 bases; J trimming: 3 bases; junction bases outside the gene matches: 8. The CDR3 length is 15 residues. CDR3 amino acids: CASGTGGSNNQPQHF. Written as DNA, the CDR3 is TGTGCCAGCGGCACAGGGGGCTCGAACAATCAGCCCCAGCATTTT.

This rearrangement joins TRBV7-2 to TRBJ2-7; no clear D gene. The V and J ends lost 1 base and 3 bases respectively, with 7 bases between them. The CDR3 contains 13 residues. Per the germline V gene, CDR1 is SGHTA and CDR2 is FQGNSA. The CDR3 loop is CASSLGRHYEQYF. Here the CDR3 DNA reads TGTGCCAGCAGCTTAGGTCGACACTACGAGCAGTACTTC. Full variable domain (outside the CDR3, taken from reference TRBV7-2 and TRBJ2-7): GAGVSQSPSNKVTEKGKDVELRCDPISGHTALYWYRQSLGQGLEFLIYFQGNSAPDKSGLPSDRFSAERTGGSVSTLTIQRTQQEDSAVYLCASSLGRHYEQYFGPGTRLTVT.